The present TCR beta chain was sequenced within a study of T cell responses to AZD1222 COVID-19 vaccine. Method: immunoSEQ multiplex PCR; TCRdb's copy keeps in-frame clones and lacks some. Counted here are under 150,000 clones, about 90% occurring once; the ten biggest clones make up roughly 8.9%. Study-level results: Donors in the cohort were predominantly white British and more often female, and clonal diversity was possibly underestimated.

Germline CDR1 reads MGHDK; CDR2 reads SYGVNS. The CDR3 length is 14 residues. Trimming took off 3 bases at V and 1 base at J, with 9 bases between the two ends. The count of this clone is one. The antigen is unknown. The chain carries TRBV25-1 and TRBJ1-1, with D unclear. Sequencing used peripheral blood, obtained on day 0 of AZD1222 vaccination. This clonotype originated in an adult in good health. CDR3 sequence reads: CASSEGYPNTEAFF. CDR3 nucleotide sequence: TGTGCCAGCAGTGAGGGATACCCGAACACTGAAGCTTTCTTT.